One and the same sample provided the 17 T cell receptor beta chains below, sequenced in a study of T-cell reconstitution after alpha-beta-depleted transplantation in children. Preparation of the TCRbeta library used unique molecular identifiers. Each CDR3 protein gets one entry after TCRdb re-called the PCR reads with MiXCR. The sample holds over 85,000 distinct CDR3 sequences, roughly 6% seen once. The sequenced sample was PBMCs, mostly from graft donor cells, obtained 60 days after TCRalphabeta/CD19-depleted stem cell transplant. The origin of the receptors is a female patient aged 2 to 10 who had a stem cell transplant for Fanconi anemia, so the T cells may come from the graft donor.

This clonotype was seen repeatedly, ten times or more. V gene TRBV5-1 combines with J gene TRBJ2-7, with 7 bases identical to TRBD1. The V gene's germline CDR1 is SGHRS and CDR2 YFSETQ. There are 17 residues in the CDR3. V dropped 0 bases and J dropped 0; count of bases not matched to a gene: 9. The CDR3 loop reads CASSLGPQQGLSYEQYF. The CDR3 DNA sequence: TGCGCCAGCAGCTTGGGCCCACAACAGGGGCTCTCCTACGAGCAGTACTTC.

This clonotype was found many times. This sequence joins TRBV5-1 and TRBJ2-7, with D possibly TRBD2 on 6 matching bases. V lost 1 base and J 2 bases, leaving 16 bases between the germline ends. Germline V lookup: CDR1 SGHRS, CDR2 YFSETQ. This CDR3 contains 16 residues. The CDR3 sequence: CASSLIASEGAYEQYF. The CDR3, as DNA: TGCGCCAGCAGCTTGATTGCTAGCGAGGGAGCCTACGAGCAGTACTTC. The variable domain in full, with the rest retrieved from reference TRBV5-1 and TRBJ2-7, is KAGVTQTPRYLIKTRGQQVTLSCSPISGHRSVSWYQQTPGQGLQFLFEYFSETQRNKGNFPGRFSGRQFSNSRSEMNVSTLELGDSALYLCASSLIASEGAYEQYFGPGTRLTVT.

This clonotype was counted at least ten times. This chain joins TRBV4-2 and TRBJ2-3, with 11 bases identical to TRBD2. Germline CDR1 LGHNA, CDR2 YNFKEQ. J was trimmed by 0 bases and V by 2 bases; bases with no gene match: 4. The CDR3 sequence is 17 residues long. CDR3 sequence reads: CASSQTSGGFSTDTQYF. DNA for the CDR3: TGTGCCAGCAGCCAAACTAGCGGGGGATTCAGCACAGATACGCAGTATTTT.

This clonotype was counted many times. This chain joins TRBV28 and TRBJ2-3; 8 positions match TRBD1. The V gene end was trimmed by 4 bases and the J gene end by 2 bases; junction bases not matched to a gene: 5. CDR3 size: 15 residues. CDR1 MDHEN and CDR2 SYDVKM come from the germline V gene. The CDR3 DNA sequence: TGTGCCAGCAGTTACGGACAGGGTGTCACAGATACGCAGTATTTT. It translates to CASSYGQGVTDTQYF.

This clonotype has only a few counts. A much larger clone differs from this one at a single base, so this may be a read error. The chain combines TRBV20-1 with TRBJ2-7; 7 nucleotides align to TRBD1. Per the germline V gene, CDR1 is DFQATT and CDR2 is SNEGSKA (reference sequence). This CDR3 comprises 16 residues. The DNA for the CDR3 is TGCTGTGCTAGTCCCACGGACAGGCTGAGCTCCTACGAGCAGTACTTC. Protein sequence: CCASPTDRLSSYEQYF.

Many counts were recorded for this clonotype. J is TRBJ2-7 and V is TRBV12-3 or TRBV12-4; 7 positions match TRBD1. The CDR3 consists of 13 residues. V trimming: 5 bases; J trimming: 3 bases; junction bases outside the gene matches: 4. CDR3 bases: TGTGCCAGCAGTCCCGGGACAGTCTACGAGCAGTACTTC. This encodes CASSPGTVYEQYF.

The sample holds many counts of this clonotype. The rearrangement links TRBV14 to TRBJ1-5; 8 nucleotides agree with TRBD1. The V segment lost 6 bases and the J segment 1 base; nucleotides outside the gene matches: 8. CDR3 size: 16 residues. Germline CDR1 SGHDN, CDR2 FVKESK. CDR3 amino acids: CASRDSDRESNQPQHF. The CDR3 nucleotides read TGTGCCAGCAGGGATTCGGACAGGGAGAGCAATCAGCCCCAGCATTTT.

The chain couples TRBV30 to TRBJ2-3, with 11 bases identical to TRBD1. V shed 0 bases, J shed 3 bases, and the junction held 5 bases outside the gene matches. This CDR3 region has 16 residues. In germline, CDR1 is GTSNPN, CDR2 SVGIG (reference sequence). CDR3 sequence: CAWSVPGQGATDTQYF. The DNA of the CDR3 is TGTGCCTGGAGTGTACCAGGACAGGGGGCAACAGATACGCAGTATTTT.

This clonotype was detected a few times. The rearrangement joins TRBV28 to TRBJ1-2; 8 bases fit TRBD1. Germline V lookup: CDR1 MDHEN, CDR2 SYDVKM. The CDR3 has 13 amino acids. With V trimmed by 5 bases and J by 7 bases, 6 bases remained unmatched. This chain's CDR3 is CASSLTGAIGYTF. The CDR3 coding sequence is TGTGCCAGCAGTCTGACAGGGGCAATTGGCTACACCTTC.

The chain carries TRBV3-1 and TRBJ1-4; no clear D gene. Trimming left V 2 bases short and J 3 bases short, with 10 bases between. The germline V gene encodes CDR1 LGHDT and CDR2 YNNKEL (reference sequence). This CDR3 contains 15 residues. CDR3 bases: TGTGCCAGCAGCCAACTTACAGTAGCTAATGAAAAACTGTTTTTT. Its translation: CASSQLTVANEKLFF.

This clonotype was picked up many times. The chain carries TRBV28 and TRBJ2-5; D not certain. The V gene lost 4 bases and the J gene lost 1 base, with 13 bases spanning the gap. The CDR3 is made up of 15 amino acids. Germline V gives CDR1 MDHEN, CDR2 SYDVKM. The CDR3 spells CASSSATFTQETQYF. The CDR3 coding sequence is TGTGCCAGCAGTTCCGCGACTTTCACCCAAGAGACCCAGTACTTC.

The rearrangement links TRBV7-8 to TRBJ2-7, with TRBD2 matching 14 bases. Germline V gene data show CDR1 as SGHVS and CDR2 as FQNEAQ. The CDR3 contains 19 residues. The trim removed 3 bases at V and 0 bases at J, leaving 10 bases unmatched. The CDR3 is CASSFYGTSGRARSYEQYF. CDR3 bases: TGTGCCAGCAGCTTCTACGGGACTAGCGGGAGAGCGCGCTCCTACGAGCAGTACTTC.

This clonotype was picked up many times. J is TRBJ1-5 and V is TRBV24-1, with D perhaps matching TRBD1 (5 bases). Trimming took 1 base from V and 7 from J, leaving 16 bases between them. CDR3 length equals 16 residues. The germline V gene has CDR1 KGHDR and CDR2 SFDVKD. CDR3 sequence reads: CATSDLSGGREQPQHF. The CDR3 DNA sequence: TGTGCCACCAGTGATTTATCGGGGGGGAGAGAACAGCCCCAGCATTTT.

The V gene is TRBV7-9, the J gene TRBJ2-5; maybe TRBD1 (5 bases). The CDR3 is 14 amino acids. The V and J ends lost 5 bases and 3 bases respectively, with 13 bases between them. CDR1 SEHNR and CDR2 FQNEAQ come from the germline V gene (reference sequence). This CDR3 is CASSTGASKETQYF. The CDR3 bases are TGTGCCAGCAGCACTGGGGCTTCCAAAGAGACCCAGTACTTC.

This clonotype showed up many times. This chain links TRBV28 with TRBJ2-7, with TRBD1 matching over 7 bases. The CDR3 is made up of 13 amino acids. V shed 5 bases and J 1 base; nucleotides not matched to a gene: 2. Per the germline V gene, CDR1 is MDHEN and CDR2 is SYDVKM. CDR3 sequence reads: CASSLRGSYEQYF. CDR3 nucleotide sequence: TGTGCCAGCAGTCTCAGGGGGTCCTACGAGCAGTACTTC.

The sample holds a few counts of this clonotype. The chain is built from TRBV12-3 or TRBV12-4 and TRBJ2-2; no clear D. The CDR3 loop spans 15 amino acids. The V end was cut by 3 bases, the J end by 1 base, with 9 bases between. The CDR3 DNA follows: TGTGCCAGCAGTTTGAGTCCCCGGAACACCGGGGAGCTGTTTTTT. This gives the protein CASSLSPRNTGELFF.

This clonotype was seen ten or more times. This rearrangement joins TRBV24-1 to TRBJ1-2; 7 bases agree with TRBD1. The CDR3 has 14 residues. The ends lost 4 bases at V and 5 bases at J; junction bases unmatched: 6. Germline-derived CDR1 and CDR2 are KGHDR and SFDVKD. The CDR3 nucleotides read TGTGCCACCAGTGACCAGGGACAGTCATATGGCTACACCTTC. It encodes CATSDQGQSYGYTF.